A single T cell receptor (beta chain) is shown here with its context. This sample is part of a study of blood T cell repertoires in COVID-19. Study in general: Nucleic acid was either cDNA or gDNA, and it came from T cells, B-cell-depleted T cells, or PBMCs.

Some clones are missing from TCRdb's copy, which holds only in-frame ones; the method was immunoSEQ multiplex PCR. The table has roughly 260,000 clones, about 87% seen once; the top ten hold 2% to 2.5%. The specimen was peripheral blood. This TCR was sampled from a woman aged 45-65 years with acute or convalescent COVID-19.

The CDR3 DNA is TGTGCCAGCAGCTTAGGGTACGTTCAGGAGACCCAGTACTTC. Its translation: CASSLGYVQETQYF. This chain joins TRBV11-2 and TRBJ2-5; D is uncertain. Deletions cut 1 base from V and 5 bases from J, with 11 bases between. Germline loops: CDR1 SGHAT, CDR2 FQNNGV. The CDR3 totals 14 residues.